In this sample, the clone carrying this TCR beta chain turned up a few times. Its target is unknown. Trimming left V 9 bases short and J 1 base short, with 13 bases between. The germline CDR1 and CDR2 sequences are SNHLY and FYNNEI. CDR3 length: 13 amino acids. These data originate in a study of beta chain features in type 1 diabetes. Study as a whole: No patient-donor differences in age, gender, total cells or subset yield. Across every sample, 107,917,701 sorted cells were examined in total. Study findings and constraints: Shortening that was moderate but significant affected the TCRB CDR3s of Type 1 diabetes patients in all four CD4+ subsets.

Sequencing targeted expressed TCRB transcripts, as all isolated RNA had been reverse transcribed. Clones were sequenced by immunoSEQ multiplex PCR, and TCRdb holds only the in-frame ones, with some missing. Seen here are about 650,000 clones, approximately 13% observed once, and the top ten hold roughly 0.11%. The TCR comes from a man in his thirties or forties with type 1 diabetes. Sequencing used naive CD4+ T cells from blood. V gene TRBV2 combines with J gene TRBJ2-7; maybe TRBD1 (5 bases). CDR3 DNA: TGTGCCAGTACTATTAGACAGTCCTACGAGCAGTACTTC. This sequence encodes CASTIRQSYEQYF.